The 7 T cell receptor beta chains in this list originate from one sample, sequenced in a study of T cells after yellow fever vaccination. TCRdb fed the 5' RACE reads into MiXCR, producing one record per CDR3 protein. This table has 200,000 to 300,000 distinct CDR3 sequences, approximately 6.8% appearing once. Source: CD4+ T cells sorted from PBMCs, taken on the day of the yellow fever booster vaccination. The receptors stem from a man aged 25-45 years who received the YFV17D yellow fever vaccine.

This clonotype was recorded many times. This rearrangement joins TRBV7-9 to TRBJ2-1; D is tentatively TRBD1 or TRBD2 (5 bases each). There are 14 residues in the CDR3. Germline CDR1 and CDR2: SEHNR and FQNEAQ (reference sequence). V lost 4 bases to trimming and J lost 3 bases, with 10 bases between them. CDR3 residues: CASSSRDLYNEQFF. The CDR3 DNA reads as TGTGCCAGCAGCTCACGGGACCTCTACAATGAGCAGTTCTTC.

There are many counts of this clonotype. This sequence joins TRBV7-8 and TRBJ2-3; 8 bases map to TRBD2. The CDR3 runs 17 residues. From germline, CDR1 is SGHVS and CDR2 FQNEAQ. V trimming: 5 bases; J trimming: 1 base; junction bases outside the gene matches: 11. CDR3 protein: CASSPGATSGRTDTQYF. DNA of the CDR3: TGTGCCAGCAGCCCTGGGGCTACTAGCGGACGCACAGATACGCAGTATTTT.

This clonotype was seen once. This rearrangement joins TRBV3-1 to TRBJ2-2; D not certain. Germline V gene data show CDR1 as LGHDT and CDR2 as YNNKEL (reference sequence). The CDR3 length is 15 residues. V lost 1 base to trimming and J lost 4 bases, with 10 bases between them. DNA for the CDR3: TGTGCCAGCAGCCAAGTTGGCAGTCCCACCGGGGAGCTGTTTTTT. It encodes CASSQVGSPTGELFF.

This clonotype appeared a few times. The J gene is TRBJ2-5, the V gene TRBV11-3; TRBD2 matches 12 bases. Trimming at V came to 5 bases and at J to 5 bases, leaving 6 bases not matched to a gene. The CDR3 sequence is 15 residues long. Germline CDR1 is SGHNT and CDR2 is YENEEA. CDR3 sequence reads: CASSPRLAGVETQYF. As DNA, the CDR3 is TGTGCCAGCAGCCCCAGACTAGCGGGAGTGGAGACCCAGTACTTC.

This clonotype was found a few times. The rearrangement uses TRBV24-1 and TRBJ1-2; TRBD1 agrees at 7 bases. This CDR3 is built from 15 residues. V shed 2 bases and J 4 bases; nucleotides not matched to a gene: 6. Germline CDR1 is KGHDR and CDR2 is SFDVKD. CDR3 DNA sequence: TGTGCCACCAGTGATTCGTCCGGGACAGCCTATGGCTACACCTTC. Encoded protein: CATSDSSGTAYGYTF.

The V and J genes are TRBV28 and TRBJ1-5, with TRBD1 matching 8 bases. The CDR3 runs to 15 residues. CDR1 is MDHEN and CDR2 is SYDVKM in the germline V gene. J lost 5 bases, V lost 4 bases, and 7 bases had no gene match. CDR3 amino acids: CASSSQGEYHQPQHF. The CDR3 nucleotides read TGTGCCAGCAGTTCACAGGGGGAATATCATCAGCCCCAGCATTTT.

V is TRBV19 and J is TRBJ2-3; 12 bases are shared with TRBD2. V lost 3 bases to trimming and J lost 6 bases; unmatched junction nucleotides: 10. CDR1 LNHDA and CDR2 SQIVND come from the germline V gene (reference sequence). CDR3 length: 17 residues. CDR3 protein: CASSIRLAGVTGDTQYF. The CDR3 DNA is TGTGCCAGTAGTATCCGACTAGCGGGAGTGACAGGGGATACGCAGTATTTT. The variable domain in full, completed from reference TRBV19 and TRBJ2-3, reads DGGITQSPKYLFRKEGQNVTLSCEQNLNHDAMYWYRQDPGQGLRLIYYSQIVNDFQKGDIAEGYSVSREKKESFPLTVTSAQKNPTAFYLCASSIRLAGVTGDTQYFGPGTRLTVL.